The 16 T cell receptor beta chains below come from one sample, sequenced in a study of human T cells and chemical hapten exposure. TCRdb processed the RACE reads anew with MiXCR; each CDR3 protein has one entry. Here the sample spans 30,000 to 40,000 distinct CDR3 sequences, 7.6% being singletons. The time point was: pre-sensitization, week 0. The treatment denotes: therapeutic diphenylcyclopropenone sensitization with weekly scalp DPC. The sequencing used whole blood, collected in connection with sensitization to the hapten diphenylcyclopropenone (DPC). The receptors were sampled from a woman aged 45-65 years with alopecia areata. Some clones in this sample may be carry-over from other donors' samples.

This clonotype was found many times. The V call is TRBV19, the J call TRBJ1-5, with D perhaps matching TRBD1 (6 bases). CDR3 length: 13 residues. Trimming took 6 bases from V and 5 from J, leaving 11 bases between them. CDR1 LNHDA and CDR2 SQIVND come from the germline V gene (reference sequence). CDR3 sequence: CASSSDRDQPQHF. In DNA, the CDR3 is TGTGCCAGTAGCTCGGACAGAGATCAGCCCCAGCATTTT.

The sample holds many counts of this clonotype. The rearrangement links TRBV3-1 to TRBJ1-6, with 9 bases matching TRBD1. The CDR3 runs to 15 residues. CDR1 is LGHDT and CDR2 is YNNKEL in the germline V gene (reference sequence). V was clipped by 1 base and J by 10 bases; unmatched bases: 5. The CDR3 nucleotides read TGTGCCAGCAGCCAAGGGGGACAGGGCCGATCACCCCTCCACTTT. As protein: CASSQGGQGRSPLHF. Full variable domain (missing parts from reference TRBV3-1 and TRBJ1-6): DTAVSQTPKYLVTQMGNDKSIKCEQNLGHDTMYWYKQDSKKFLKIMFSYNNKELIINETVPNRFSPKSPDKAHLNLHINSLELGDSAVYFCASSQGGQGRSPLHFGNGTRLTVT.

This clonotype has ten or more counts. This chain uses TRBV11-2 with TRBJ2-2; D gene uncertain. V was trimmed by 5 bases and J by 6 bases, leaving 7 bases between them. The CDR3 is made up of 12 amino acids. CDR1 is SGHAT, CDR2 FQNNGV, per germline. CDR3 nucleotide sequence: TGTGCCAGCAGCGCGGTCTCCGGGGAGCTGTTTTTT. This translates into CASSAVSGELFF.

This clonotype was seen ten or more times. This chain connects TRBV5-4 to TRBJ2-7, with D perhaps matching TRBD1 (6 bases). V dropped 4 bases and J dropped 3 bases, with 17 bases sitting between them. The germline V gene has CDR1 SGHNT and CDR2 YYREEE (reference sequence). The CDR3 contains 15 residues. The CDR3 here is CASSAGDRRYYEQYF. For the CDR3, the DNA is TGTGCCAGCAGCGCAGGGGACCGCCGCTACTACGAGCAGTACTTC.

This clonotype was observed many times. The DNA for the CDR3 is TGCGCCAGCAGCGCCACATGGCTGGCGGGCACAGATACGCAGTATTTT. Protein product: CASSATWLAGTDTQYF. The chain combines TRBV5-1 with TRBJ2-3; D call uncertain. Germline V gene lookup returns CDR1 SGHRS and CDR2 YFSETQ. Trimming cost V 4 bases and J 1 base, with 16 bases left between them. This CDR3 comprises 16 residues. Full variable domain (missing parts from reference TRBV5-1 and TRBJ2-3): KAGVTQTPRYLIKTRGQQVTLSCSPISGHRSVSWYQQTPGQGLQFLFEYFSETQRNKGNFPGRFSGRQFSNSRSEMNVSTLELGDSALYLCASSATWLAGTDTQYFGPGTRLTVL.

This clonotype was seen many times. V usage is TRBV7-8 and J usage is TRBJ2-1; 8 positions match TRBD2. Trimming at V came to 5 bases and at J to 4 bases, leaving 7 bases not matched to a gene. Germline V gene lookup returns CDR1 SGHVS and CDR2 FQNEAQ. There are 15 residues in the CDR3. The CDR3 coding sequence is TGTGCCAGCAGCCCCCGGACTAGCTTATACAATGAGCAGTTCTTC. Amino acid sequence: CASSPRTSLYNEQFF.

This clonotype has a count of ten or more. CDR3 sequence: CSARDGGRDEKLFF. DNA of the CDR3: TGCAGTGCTAGAGATGGAGGGCGCGATGAAAAACTGTTTTTT. The gene calls are TRBV20-1 and TRBJ1-4, with D hard to call. This CDR3 spans 14 amino acids. CDR1 is DFQATT, CDR2 SNEGSKA, per germline (reference sequence). The ends were cut back, 0 bases at V and 6 bases at J, with 11 bases in the middle.

This clonotype is medium-sized within its sample. V gene TRBV13 combines with J gene TRBJ1-6; unclear D gene. This CDR3 region has 12 residues. V lost 4 bases, J lost 9 bases, and 7 bases lay in between. CDR1 is PRHDT and CDR2 is FYEKMQ in the germline V gene (reference sequence). The CDR3 DNA follows: TGTGCCAGCAGCTCTGACATTTCACCCCTCCACTTT. This sequence encodes CASSSDISPLHF.

The J gene is TRBJ1-1, the V gene TRBV11-3; D gene ambiguous. Trimming took 5 bases from V and 4 from J, leaving 17 bases between them. CDR1 is SGHNT, CDR2 YENEEA, per germline. The CDR3 is 15 residues long. CDR3 region: CASSPPGQLSTEAFF. The CDR3 bases are TGTGCCAGCAGCCCCCCGGGCCAGCTGAGCACTGAAGCTTTCTTT.

V and J are TRBV3-2 and TRBJ2-1; the table's D gene call, TRBD2, was not cross checked with the DNA. TRBV3-2 is recorded as a pseudogene. The CDR3 spans 16 residues. CDR3 protein: CASSQGTSGSGNEQFF. CDR3 sequence (DNA): TGTGCCAGCAGCCAAGGGACTAGCGGGAGTGGAAATGAGCAGTTCTTC.

The V gene is TRBV24-1, the J gene TRBJ2-1; the match to TRBD1 covers 7 bases. Trimming removed 5 bases from V and 4 bases from J; junction bases left unmatched: 4. This CDR3 has 14 residues. Per germline, CDR1 KGHDR and CDR2 SFDVKD. CDR3 coding DNA: TGTGCCACCAGTGGGGACAGAGTATACAATGAGCAGTTCTTC. Its translation: CATSGDRVYNEQFF.

This clonotype was seen at least ten times. The chain couples TRBV6-2 or TRBV6-3 to TRBJ1-5, with unresolved D. CDR1 is MNHEY, CDR2 SVGEGT, per germline. This CDR3 is built from 14 residues. V lost 4 bases to trimming and J lost 2 bases, with 9 bases between them. The CDR3 DNA is TGTGCCAGCAGTTCGCTTTCGGGCAATCAGCCCCAGCATTTT. Translation gives CASSSLSGNQPQHF.

The V call is TRBV5-1, the J call TRBJ2-1, with 12 bases fitting TRBD1. The germline CDR1 and CDR2 sequences are SGHRS and YFSETQ. The trim removed 4 bases at V and 6 bases at J, leaving 5 bases unmatched. CDR3 length: 15 residues. The CDR3 DNA reads as TGCGCCAGCAGCCTGGGACAGGGGGCGTTCAATGAGCAGTTCTTC. Residues: CASSLGQGAFNEQFF.

This clonotype was observed a few times. This rearrangement joins TRBV11-1 to TRBJ2-1; no definite D call. The CDR3 is made up of 11 amino acids. With 4 bases removed from V and 7 bases from J, the gap between germline ends came to 5 bases. The germline V gene encodes CDR1 SGHAT and CDR2 FQDESV (reference sequence). The CDR3 spells CASSSTNEQFF. The CDR3, as DNA: TGTGCCAGCAGCTCCACGAATGAGCAGTTCTTC. Together with reference TRBV11-1 and TRBJ2-1, the CDR3 gives the full variable domain: EAEVAQSPRYKITEKSQAVAFWCDPISGHATLYWYRQILGQGPELLVQFQDESVVDDSQLPKDRFSAERLKGVDSTLKIQPAELGDSAMYLCASSSTNEQFFGPGTRLTVL.

This clonotype has a count of ten or more. The chain carries TRBV6-2 or TRBV6-3 and TRBJ1-3; D unresolved. V shed 6 bases and J shed 4 bases, with 10 bases lying between them. CDR1 and CDR2 (germline): MNHEY, SVGEGT. The CDR3 contains 13 residues. The CDR3 DNA follows: TGTGCCAGCAGAGCAACGCCGGGAAACACCATATATTTT. It yields the protein CASRATPGNTIYF.

This chain joins TRBV2 and TRBJ2-7; perhaps TRBD2 as D (6 bases). Germline CDR1 and CDR2: SNHLY and FYNNEI. The CDR3 covers 14 residues. V lost 10 bases and J lost 5, with 21 bases in between. In DNA, the CDR3 is TGTGCCACCGCTTACCGGGGGATCCGGAACGAGCAGTACTTC. It encodes CATAYRGIRNEQYF.